This T cell receptor beta chain was sequenced during a study of blood T cell repertoires in COVID-19. The overall study: In each case, the material was cDNA or gDNA derived from T cells, B-cell-depleted T cells, or PBMCs.

The CDR3 has 17 amino acids. J gave up 1 base and V 0 bases, and 5 bases lay outside the gene matches. Germline V gene sequence: CDR1 MNHEY, CDR2 SVGEGT. This table comes from immunoSEQ multiplex PCR, and its TCRdb copy is limited to in-frame clones, with some not included. The profile shows around 80,000 clones, about 82% of them singletons. The TCR originated in an elderly woman with acute or convalescent COVID-19. Sequencing was done on a sample of peripheral blood. The gene calls are TRBV6-2 or TRBV6-3 and TRBJ1-1; TRBD1 matches at 10 bases. The CDR3 bases are TGTGCCAGCAGTTACTCGAGGGGACAGGGGAAGAACACTGAAGCTTTCTTT. This gives the protein CASSYSRGQGKNTEAFF.